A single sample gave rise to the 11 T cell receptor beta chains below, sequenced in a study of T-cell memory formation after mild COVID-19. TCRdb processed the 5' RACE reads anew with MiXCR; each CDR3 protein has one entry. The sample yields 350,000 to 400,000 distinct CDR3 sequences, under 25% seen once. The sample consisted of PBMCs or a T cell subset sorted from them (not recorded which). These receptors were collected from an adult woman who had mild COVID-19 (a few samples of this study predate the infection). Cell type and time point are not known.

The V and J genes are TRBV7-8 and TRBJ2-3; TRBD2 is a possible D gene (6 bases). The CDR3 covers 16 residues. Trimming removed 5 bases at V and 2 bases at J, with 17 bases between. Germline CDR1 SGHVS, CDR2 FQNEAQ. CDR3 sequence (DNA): TGTGCCAGCAGCCAATTGGCAAGCGGGTACACAGATACGCAGTATTTT. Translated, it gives CASSQLASGYTDTQYF.

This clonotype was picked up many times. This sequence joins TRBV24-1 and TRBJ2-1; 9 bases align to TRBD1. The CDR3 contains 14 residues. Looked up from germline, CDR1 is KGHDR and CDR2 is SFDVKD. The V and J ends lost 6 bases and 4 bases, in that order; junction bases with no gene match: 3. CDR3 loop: CATSRGQGYNEQFF. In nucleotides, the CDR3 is TGTGCCACCAGTCGCGGACAGGGGTACAATGAGCAGTTCTTC.

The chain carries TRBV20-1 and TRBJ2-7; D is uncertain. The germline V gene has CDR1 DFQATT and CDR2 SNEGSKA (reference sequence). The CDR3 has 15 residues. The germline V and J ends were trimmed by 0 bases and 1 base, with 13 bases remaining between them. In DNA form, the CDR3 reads TGCAGTGCTAGAGATGCTATGTCAGATTCCTACGAGCAGTACTTC. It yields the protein CSARDAMSDSYEQYF.

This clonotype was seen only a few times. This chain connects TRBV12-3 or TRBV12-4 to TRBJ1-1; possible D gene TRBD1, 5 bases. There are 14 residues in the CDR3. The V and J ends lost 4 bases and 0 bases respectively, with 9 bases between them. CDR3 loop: CASSYTGLNTEAFF. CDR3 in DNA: TGTGCCAGCAGTTATACAGGACTGAACACTGAAGCTTTCTTT.

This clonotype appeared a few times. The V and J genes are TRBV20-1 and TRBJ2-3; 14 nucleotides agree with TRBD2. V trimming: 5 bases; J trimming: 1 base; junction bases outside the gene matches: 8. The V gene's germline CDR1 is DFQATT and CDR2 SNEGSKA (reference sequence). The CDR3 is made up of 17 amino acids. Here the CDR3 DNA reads TGCAGTGCTCGATCCGGGACTAGCGGGAGCGGCACAGATACGCAGTATTTT. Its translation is CSARSGTSGSGTDTQYF.

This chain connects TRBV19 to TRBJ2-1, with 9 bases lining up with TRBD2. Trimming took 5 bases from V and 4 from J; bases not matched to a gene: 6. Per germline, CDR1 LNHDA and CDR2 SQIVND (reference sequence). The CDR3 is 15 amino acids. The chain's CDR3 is CASSPSGAIYNEQFF. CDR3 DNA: TGTGCCAGTAGTCCTAGCGGGGCCATTTACAATGAGCAGTTCTTC.

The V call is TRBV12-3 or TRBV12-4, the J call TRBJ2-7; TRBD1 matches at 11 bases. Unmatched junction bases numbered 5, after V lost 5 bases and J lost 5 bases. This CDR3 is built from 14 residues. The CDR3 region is CASSRTGGADEQYF. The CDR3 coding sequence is TGTGCCAGCAGTAGGACAGGGGGCGCGGACGAGCAGTACTTC.

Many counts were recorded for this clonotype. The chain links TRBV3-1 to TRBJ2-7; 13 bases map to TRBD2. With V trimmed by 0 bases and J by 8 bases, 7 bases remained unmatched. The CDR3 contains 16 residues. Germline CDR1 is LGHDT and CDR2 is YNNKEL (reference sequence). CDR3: CASSQDRKLAGGQQYF. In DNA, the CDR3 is TGTGCCAGCAGCCAAGATCGTAAACTAGCGGGGGGGCAGCAGTACTTC.

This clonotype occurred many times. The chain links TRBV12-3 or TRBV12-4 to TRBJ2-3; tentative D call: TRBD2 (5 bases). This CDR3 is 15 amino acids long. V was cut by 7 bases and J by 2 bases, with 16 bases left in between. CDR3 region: CASTLAGGYTDTQYF. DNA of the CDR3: TGTGCCAGCACCCTCGCGGGCGGCTACACAGATACGCAGTATTTT.

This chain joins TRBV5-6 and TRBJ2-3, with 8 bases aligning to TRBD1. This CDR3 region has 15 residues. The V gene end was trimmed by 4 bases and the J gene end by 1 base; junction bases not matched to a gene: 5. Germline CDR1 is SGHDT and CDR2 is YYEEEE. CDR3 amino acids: CASSIQGARTDTQYF. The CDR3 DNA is TGTGCCAGCAGCATCCAGGGGGCGCGCACAGATACGCAGTATTTT.

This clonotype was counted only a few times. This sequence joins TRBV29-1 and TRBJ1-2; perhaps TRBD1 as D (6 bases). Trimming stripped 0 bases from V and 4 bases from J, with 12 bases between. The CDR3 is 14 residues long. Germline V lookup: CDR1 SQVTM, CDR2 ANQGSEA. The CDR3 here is CSVEEAGGGYGYTF. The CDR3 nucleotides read TGCAGCGTTGAAGAGGCGGGGGGCGGCTATGGCTACACCTTC.